The rows below give T cell receptor beta chains drawn from one sample of a study of T cells in narcolepsy. The table came from immunoSEQ multiplex PCR; TCRdb's copy has only in-frame clones and leaves some out. In the table there are roughly 30,000 clones, 65% to 85% of which are singletons. Input material: memory (CD45RA-) CD4+ T cells from blood. The receptors originated from a human donor in good health. CDR3s include the opening cysteine and the closing phenylalanine or tryptophan. D genes are given only for firm matches. Clone size is stated in some rows and not others, as once, few, many or a class when expanded.

clone_size j_call d_call v_call cdr3_nt cdr3_aa
few TRBJ1-5 TRBD1 TRBV27 TGTGCCAGCAGTCGGGACAGGGACAGCAATCAGCCCCAGCATTTT CASSRDRDSNQPQHF
- TRBJ2-2 - TRBV7-2 TGTGCCAGCAGCTTAGTAGGGCGGAAGAACACCGGGGAGCTGTTTTTT CASSLVGRKNTGELFF
- TRBJ1-1 - TRBV7-2 TGTGCCAGCAGCCTAGTTCAGTACACTGAAGCTTTCTTT CASSLVQYTEAFF
few TRBJ2-7 TRBD1 TRBV18 TGTGCCAGCTCACCAATCGGACAGGGTCAATACGAGCAGTACTTC CASSPIGQGQYEQYF
few TRBJ1-2 - TRBV6-6 TGTGCCAGCAGTTACTCGCACAGCGAAGCCTATGGCTACACCTTC CASSYSHSEAYGYTF
- TRBJ2-1 - TRBV29-1 TGCAGCGTTGAATCCGGGTCGGGTGGGTACTACAATGAGCAGTTCTTC CSVESGSGGYYNEQFF
- TRBJ1-5 TRBD1 TRBV4-2 TGTGCCAGCAGCCAAGCCCCAGGGGGTGGACAGCCCCAGCATTTT CASSQAPGGGQPQHF
- TRBJ2-7 - TRBV6-1 TGTGCCAGCACGAATTACCGGGACGGCGAGCAGTACTTC CASTNYRDGEQYF
once TRBJ1-1 TRBD1 TRBV11-2 TGTGCCAGCAGTCCACAGGGGGCGCGGGGCACTGAAGCTTTCTTT CASSPQGARGTEAFF
few TRBJ2-2 TRBD1 TRBV5-4 TGTGCCAGCAGCTTGGACGGGACAGGGCGGATCGGGGAGCTGTTTTTT CASSLDGTGRIGELFF
few TRBJ1-4 - TRBV7-6 TGTGCCAGCAGCTTAGGGGGACATGCAAAACTGTTTTTT CASSLGGHAKLFF
- TRBJ2-1 - TRBV5-1 TGCGCCAGCAGCGGGGTTAGCGGCCACAATGAGCAGTTCTTC CASSGVSGHNEQFF
- TRBJ2-2 TRBD2 TRBV6-6 TGTGCCAGCAGCCCGGGACTAGCGGGAGTACCGTCGGAGCTGTTTTTT CASSPGLAGVPSELFF
once TRBJ2-5 - TRBV5-5 TGTGCCAGCAGAACGGGAGCCATCCAAGAGACCCAGTACTTC CASRTGAIQETQYF